This is a list of T cell receptor beta chains from one sample in a study of T cells in Graves' hyperthyroidism and ophthalmopathy. TCRdb itself ran the multiplex PCR reads through MiXCR, one entry per CDR3 protein. Of 600,000 to 800,000 distinct CDR3 sequences listed, approximately 40% are singletons. Sequenced input: blood. These receptors were collected from a middle-aged woman with Graves' hyperthyroidism. Both conserved end residues are part of each CDR3. D genes are given only for firm matches. A clone size is listed for some rows: how often the clone was seen (once, few, many), or a class if it is expanded.

>TRBV2|TRBJ1-6|.|.
TGTGCCAGCAGTGAAGTCACGGGCAGACCTTATAATTCACCCCTCCACTTT
CASSEVTGRPYNSPLHF
>TRBV14|TRBJ2-2|once|TRBD1
TGTGCCAGCAGGAACACAGGGGGGTTATACACCGGGGAGCTGTTTTTT
CASRNTGGLYTGELFF
>TRBV12-3/TRBV12-4|TRBJ1-1|.|.
TGTGCCAGCAGTTTTTCCCATATTGAAGCTTTCTTT
CASSFSHIEAFF
>TRBV24-1|TRBJ1-2|.|TRBD1
TGTGCCACCTCGGGACAGGTCTATGGCTACACCTTC
CATSGQVYGYTF
>TRBV13|TRBJ1-1|.|.
TGTGCCAGCAGCCTAGGTGGCACCGAGTTCGCTGAAGCTTTCTTT
CASSLGGTEFAEAFF
>TRBV19|TRBJ1-1|many|.
TGTGCCAGTAGTATTAGCTACACTGAAGCTTTCTTT
CASSISYTEAFF
>TRBV20-1|TRBJ2-7|few|TRBD2
TGCAGTGCTAGCACTAGCGGGAGACACAACCTCTACGAGCAGTACTTC
CSASTSGRHNLYEQYF
>TRBV9|TRBJ2-7|.|.
TGTGCCAGCAGCCCAACACCTGAGGCGTCCCTTTCCTACGAGCAGTACTTC
CASSPTPEASLSYEQYF
>TRBV2|TRBJ2-5|.|TRBD2
TGTGCCAGCAGCCAGACTAGCGGAGGCCTGGAAGAGACCCAGTACTTC
CASSQTSGGLEETQYF
>TRBV7-2|TRBJ1-1|.|.
TGTGCCAGCAGCTTAGTCGTCGTGGGAACTGAAGCTTTCTTT
CASSLVVVGTEAFF
>TRBV10-3|TRBJ2-7|.|TRBD1
TGTGCCAGGAAGTCGACAGGGGGCTACTCCTACGAGCAGTACTTC
CARKSTGGYSYEQYF
>TRBV6-5|TRBJ2-7|.|TRBD2
TGTGCCAGCAGTTACCAAGCGGGGGCCTACGAGCAGTACTTC
CASSYQAGAYEQYF
>TRBV25-1|TRBJ1-4|many|.
TGTGCCAGCCCCGTCCCCCAGCGGGGGAATGAAAAACTGTTTTTT
CASPVPQRGNEKLFF
>TRBV7-2|TRBJ2-7|.|TRBD1
TGTGCCAGCAGCGCACAGGGGGCCCACTACGAGCAGTACTTC
CASSAQGAHYEQYF
>TRBV12-3/TRBV12-4|TRBJ1-6|.|.
TGTGCCGGCACCTCCCGATTAACAGGGATTTCACCCCTCCACTTT
CAGTSRLTGISPLHF
>TRBV7-8|TRBJ2-3|few|TRBD1
TGTGCCAGCAGCTCCTCCGAAGGGGACAGGGAGACAGATACGCAGTATTTT
CASSSSEGDRETDTQYF
>TRBV27|TRBJ2-1|.|TRBD2
TGTGCCAGCAGCCCCCCCAGGGCGGGAGGGCGGAATGAGCAGTTCTTC
CASSPPRAGGRNEQFF
>TRBV5-1|TRBJ2-1|.|TRBD2
TGCGCCAGCAGCTTGGCTGGCGGGAGTGTGAGTGAGCAGTTCTTC
CASSLAGGSVSEQFF
>TRBV10-3|TRBJ2-7|many|.
TGTGCCATCAGCCTCGGTTCCGTCTACGAGCAGTACTTC
CAISLGSVYEQYF
>TRBV13|TRBJ2-7|.|.
TGTGCCAGCAGCCCCGGACGGTCTCCCTCCTGCGAGCAGTACTTC
CASSPGRSPSCEQYF
>TRBV6-5|TRBJ1-2|few|.
TGTGCCAGCAGTTACCTGGGACGGTACTATGGCTACACCTTC
CASSYLGRYYGYTF
>TRBV6-5|TRBJ1-1|.|.
TGTGCCAGCAGTTACGGTGTCGAGAACACTGAAGCTTTCTTT
CASSYGVENTEAFF
>TRBV25-1|TRBJ2-2|many|.
TGTGCCAGCAGTGTACCCAATATTGCCGGGGAGCTGTTTTTT
CASSVPNIAGELFF
>TRBV19|TRBJ1-4|many|.
TGTGCCAGTAGCCCAGGACGGGGTCGTGGTGAAAAACTGTTTTTT
CASSPGRGRGEKLFF
>TRBV7-9|TRBJ2-2|.|.
.
CASSQQGSGANVLTFGAGTGELFF
>TRBV13|TRBJ1-5|many|.
TGTGCCAGCAGCCCTCACTTGGGTAGCAATCAGCCCCAGCATTTT
CASSPHLGSNQPQHF
>TRBV29-1|TRBJ1-1|once|.
TGCAGCCCCCCGGGACCGGACACTGAAGCTTTCTTT
CSPPGPDTEAFF
>TRBV29-1|TRBJ1-4|.|.
TGCAGCGTCGTCGACCGCCTTCAGAATGAAAAACTGTTTTTT
CSVVDRLQNEKLFF
>TRBV7-9|TRBJ2-7|many|.
TGTGCCAGCAGCTACACGGGACAAGCCGTAGAGCAGTACTTC
CASSYTGQAVEQYF
>TRBV28|TRBJ2-2|.|.
TGTGCCAGCAGTTTTTCTAGCGACTATACCGGGGAGCTGTTTTTT
CASSFSSDYTGELFF
>TRBV27|TRBJ1-2|.|.
TGTGCCAGCGGACAACTCTATGGCTACACCTTC
CASGQLYGYTF
>TRBV7-2|TRBJ1-2|many|.
TGTGCCAGCAGCTTACCAGGGCAAAACTATGGCTACACCTTC
CASSLPGQNYGYTF
>TRBV6-5|TRBJ2-7|.|TRBD2
TGTGCCAGCAGTTACGCCACAACGGGAGGAGGCTACGAGCAGTACTTC
CASSYATTGGGYEQYF
>TRBV6-5|TRBJ1-3|.|.
TGTGCCAGCAGTTACTCGAAGGGGTCGAGCTCTGGAAACACCATATATTTT
CASSYSKGSSSGNTIYF
>TRBV12-3/TRBV12-4|TRBJ2-5|few|.
TGTGCCAGCAGTTTTGGGAAGGTAGAGACCCAGTACTTC
CASSFGKVETQYF